This entry describes one T cell receptor beta chain. The antigen is undetermined. This entry belongs to a study of vaccination effects on CD4 cells after COVID-19. Study at large: As their vaccination, participants received two doses of either BNT162b2 or mRNA-1273. Overall study results and limits: The study enrolled few convalescent patients and sampled no early post-infection timepoints. After vaccination, at late timepoints, clones induced by infection and by vaccine contracted markedly.

Measured with immunoSEQ multiplex PCR; TCRdb has only the in-frame clones, and not every one. Of 25,000 to 35,000 clones listed, under 85% were seen once; the top ten hold around 32%. Pools of viral peptides were used by the ViraFEST assay to expand antigen-specific CD4+ T cells ahead of sequencing. When ten to eleven days of culture had elapsed, CD4+ T cells were isolated. Vaccine recipients had no previous SARS-CoV-2 infection; their nucleocapsid antibodies were negative. Cultures used about 2 million PBMC per well, approximately 9.5 IU/ml IL-2 and about 10 ug/ml peptides. CDR1 and CDR2 (germline): MNHEY, SVGAGI. Trimming removed 5 bases from V and 4 bases from J, with 12 bases in between. There are 13 residues in the CDR3.

The receptor was derived from a human donor who received a COVID-19 vaccine. The source material was CD4+ T cells from PBMCs cultured with SARS-CoV-2 spike peptides, sampled before COVID-19 vaccination. The J gene is TRBJ2-7, the V gene TRBV6-5; D is possibly TRBD1 (6 bases). CDR3 loop: CASSLTGLYEQYF. The DNA for the CDR3 is TGTGCCAGCAGTCTGACAGGCCTATACGAGCAGTACTTC.